This note documents a single T cell receptor beta chain sequence. The data belong to a study of technical replicates of blood from a handful of donors. Assay: immunoSEQ multiplex PCR; the TCRdb copy retains only in-frame clones and omits some. Among 50,000 to 70,000 clones listed, 85% to 90% were seen once. Germline assignment: CDR1 SGHDT and CDR2 YYEEEE. This CDR3 is built from 15 residues. V was cut by 4 bases and J by 0 bases, with 13 bases left in between. Sequencing was done on a sample of PBMCs. The rearrangement joins TRBV5-6 to TRBJ1-1; D is unclear. The TCR was taken from a human donor in good health. Some clones in this sample may be carry-over from other donors' samples. CDR3 DNA sequence: TGTGCCAGCAGCCCGTTGTCGAGCATGAACACTGAAGCTTTCTTT. Protein product: CASSPLSSMNTEAFF.